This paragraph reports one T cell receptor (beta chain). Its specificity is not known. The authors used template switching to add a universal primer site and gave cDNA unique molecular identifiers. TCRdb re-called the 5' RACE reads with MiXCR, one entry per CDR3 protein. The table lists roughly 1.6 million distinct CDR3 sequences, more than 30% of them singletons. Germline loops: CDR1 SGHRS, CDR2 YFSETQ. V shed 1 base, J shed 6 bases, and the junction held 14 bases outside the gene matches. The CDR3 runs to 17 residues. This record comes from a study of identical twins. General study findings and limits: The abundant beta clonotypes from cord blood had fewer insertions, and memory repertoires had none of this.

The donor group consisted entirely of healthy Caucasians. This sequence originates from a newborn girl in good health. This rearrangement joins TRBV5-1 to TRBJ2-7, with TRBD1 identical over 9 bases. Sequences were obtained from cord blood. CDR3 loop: CASSLPERPGQGTEQYF. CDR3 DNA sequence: TGCGCCAGCAGCTTGCCCGAGAGGCCGGGACAGGGAACCGAGCAGTACTTC.